This T cell receptor (beta chain) was recorded in a study of blood T cells in healthy people across ages. This clonotype showed up many times. CDR3 length: 16 amino acids. Germline V gene lookup returns CDR1 SGHTA and CDR2 FQGNSA. V lost 2 bases, J lost 4 bases, and 7 bases stayed unmatched. Primed by a sample-barcoded 5' primer and a J-beta primer mix, a second PCR proceeded for about 6 to 12 cycles. TCRdb redid the calling of the 5' RACE reads with MiXCR, one entry per CDR3 protein. This table has roughly 700,000 distinct CDR3 sequences, about 25% appearing once. These data are also associated with another study on T cells of mothers and their children.

This TCR was recovered from a boy between 10 and 17 years old in good health. Sequenced input: blood. J is TRBJ2-3 and V is TRBV7-2; 9 bases line up with TRBD2. CDR3 coding DNA: TGTGCCAGCAGCTTATATGGTAGCGGGGGTCCAGATACGCAGTATTTT. It specifies CASSLYGSGGPDTQYF. The whole variable domain, remainder taken from reference TRBV7-2 and TRBJ2-3, is GAGVSQSPSNKVTEKGKDVELRCDPISGHTALYWYRQSLGQGLEFLIYFQGNSAPDKSGLPSDRFSAERTGGSVSTLTIQRTQQEDSAVYLCASSLYGSGGPDTQYFGPGTRLTVL.